Listed here is a single TCR beta chain. Antigen: not known. The sample comes from a study of cytomegalovirus exposure and HLA in healthy donors. General study findings and limits: Reportedly, diagnosis of cytomegalovirus status by the classifier showed high specificity and sensitivity. The study labeled fewer than 200 TCR beta chains cytomegalovirus-associated.

The repertoire was sequenced with immunoSEQ multiplex PCR; TCRdb's copy has only in-frame clones and lacks some. Of around 61,000 clones listed, about 91% were seen once; the top ten hold under 5.5%. This CDR3 contains 13 residues. In germline, CDR1 is MNHEY, CDR2 SVGAGI. Trimming took 2 bases from V and 4 from J; bases not matched to a gene: 2. The chain is built from TRBV6-5 and TRBJ2-7, with 7 bases that match TRBD2. This TCR derives from a man aged 18 to 29 in good health and CMV-seropositive. The sequenced sample was PBMCs. The CDR3, as DNA: TGTGCCAGCAGTTACCGGGGGGATTACGAGCAGTACTTC. It translates to CASSYRGDYEQYF.